A single sample gave rise to the 20 T cell receptor beta chains below, sequenced in a study of blood T cell repertoires in COVID-19. Sequencing used immunoSEQ multiplex PCR; TCRdb keeps in-frame clones, though not all of them. The profile shows 350,000 to 450,000 clones, approximately 91% of them singletons. The sequenced sample was PBMCs or T cells enriched from blood (not recorded which). Every receptor here comes from a woman between 18 and 30 years old who had been exposed to COVID-19.

The DNA for the CDR3 is TGTGCCAGCAGTTTAACAGTGTCTAACTATGGCTACACCTTC. Protein sequence: CASSLTVSNYGYTF. The V call is TRBV28, the J call TRBJ1-2; D is ambiguous. Looked up from germline, CDR1 is MDHEN and CDR2 is SYDVKM. There are 14 residues in the CDR3. V was shortened by 2 bases and J by 0 bases, with 7 bases between the two germline ends.

A remark on this clone: Other DNA variants within this sample encode the same CDR3. The chain couples TRBV7-9 to TRBJ2-7, with unresolved D. Germline loops: CDR1 SEHNR, CDR2 FQNEAQ (reference sequence). V lost 3 bases and J 4 bases, leaving 7 bases between the germline ends. The CDR3 spans 12 residues. The CDR3 here is CASSLPGYEQYF. The CDR3 DNA is TGTGCCAGCAGCTTGCCAGGTTACGAGCAGTACTTC. The variable domain in full, with the rest retrieved from reference TRBV7-9 and TRBJ2-7, is DTGVSQNPRHKITKRGQNVTFRCDPISEHNRLYWYRQTLGQGPEFLTYFQNEAQLEKSRLLSDRFSAERPKGSFSTLEIQRTEQGDSAMYLCASSLPGYEQYFGPGTRLTVT.

The chain links TRBV10-2 to TRBJ2-1, with TRBD2 identical over 12 bases. The CDR3 runs 15 residues. V dropped 3 bases and J dropped 7; count of bases not matched to a gene: 4. Germline V gene sequence: CDR1 WSHSY, CDR2 SAAADI. Here the CDR3 reads CASSELAGGRNEQFF. In DNA form, the CDR3 reads TGCGCCAGCAGTGAACTAGCGGGGGGTCGGAATGAGCAGTTCTTC.

There are a few counts of this clone. The J gene is TRBJ2-2, the V gene TRBV6-4; 9 bases align to TRBD2. The CDR3 is 14 residues long. Trimming removed 3 bases from V and 4 bases from J; junction bases left unmatched: 0. CDR1 and CDR2 from the germline V gene are MRHNA and SNTAGT. Here the CDR3 reads CASSEAGGTGELFF. The CDR3 nucleotides read TGTGCCAGCAGTGAAGCGGGAGGCACCGGGGAGCTGTTTTTT.

The gene calls are TRBV24-1 and TRBJ1-1; 7 bases line up with TRBD1. The CDR3 extends over 13 amino acids. The V and J ends lost 7 bases and 4 bases, in that order; junction bases with no gene match: 5. Germline V gene lookup returns CDR1 KGHDR and CDR2 SFDVKD. CDR3 in DNA: TGTGCCACCAGGAGCAGGGGGAGCACTGAAGCTTTCTTT. Translating gives CATRSRGSTEAFF.

This clone was seen repeatedly, ten times or more. The J gene is TRBJ1-3, the V gene TRBV4-2, with D possibly matching TRBD1 (6 bases). CDR3 length: 15 residues. Germline-derived CDR1 and CDR2 are LGHNA and YNFKEQ. Trimming stripped 0 bases from V and 0 bases from J, with 6 bases between. DNA for the CDR3: TGTGCCAGCAGCCAAGACAGGGGCTCTGGAAACACCATATATTTT. It specifies CASSQDRGSGNTIYF.

Details on this clone: At one end the junction does not follow the germline gene, possibly because of a read error. Other DNA sequences from this sample encode an identical CDR3 as well. The chain joins TRBV28 to TRBJ1-4; maybe TRBD1 (6 bases). The CDR3 runs to 14 residues. Germline CDR1 is MDHEN and CDR2 is SYDVKM. The CDR3 loop is CASSLGHAREKLFF. The CDR3 DNA reads as TGTGCCAGCAGTTTGGGACATGCTCGGGAAAAACTATTTTTT. The full variable domain, in which reference TRBV28 and TRBJ1-4 provide the parts outside the CDR3, is DVKVTQSSRYLVKRTGEKVFLECVQDMDHENMFWYRQDPGLGLRLIYFSYDVKMKEKGDIPEGYSVSREKKERFSLILESASTNQTSMYLCASSLGHAREKLFFGSGTQLSVL.

The V and J genes are TRBV24-1 and TRBJ2-7, with a tentative D call TRBD2 (7 bases). V lost 4 bases and J lost 2, with 8 bases in between. The CDR3 spans 13 residues. Germline loops: CDR1 KGHDR, CDR2 SFDVKD. CDR3 loop: CATSEGGAYEQYF. CDR3 DNA: TGTGCCACCAGTGAAGGGGGGGCCTACGAGCAGTACTTC.

The rearrangement joins TRBV4-3 to TRBJ1-4, with D possibly TRBD1 on 5 matching bases. CDR3 length equals 17 residues. Trimming removed 0 bases at V and 8 bases at J, with 19 bases between. CDR1 LGHNA and CDR2 YSLEER come from the germline V gene. CDR3 loop: CASSQDGPHEAGEKLFF. The CDR3 bases are TGCGCCAGCAGCCAAGATGGCCCCCACGAGGCAGGGGAAAAACTGTTTTTT.

The rearrangement joins TRBV11-2 to TRBJ1-1; TRBD1 is a possible D gene (5 bases). The CDR3 has 14 amino acids. V lost 0 bases to trimming and J lost 3 bases, with 8 bases between them. The V gene's germline CDR1 is SGHAT and CDR2 FQNNGV. Here the CDR3 DNA reads TGTGCCAGCAGCTTAGACAGGGTGGACACTGAAGCTTTCTTT. Encoded protein: CASSLDRVDTEAFF.

This chain links TRBV28 with TRBJ2-2; D remains ambiguous. Germline V lookup: CDR1 MDHEN, CDR2 SYDVKM. V dropped 2 bases and J dropped 9 bases, with 7 bases sitting between them. The CDR3 extends over 12 amino acids. Here the CDR3 reads CASSLRSRELFF. CDR3 nucleotides: TGTGCCAGCAGTTTAAGAAGCCGGGAGCTGTTTTTT.

The rearrangement links TRBV11-1 to TRBJ1-6; D gene ambiguous. Per the germline V gene, CDR1 is SGHAT and CDR2 is FQDESV (reference sequence). CDR3 length equals 13 residues. Trimming stripped 5 bases from V and 7 bases from J, with 9 bases between. The CDR3 reads CASSPAGNSPLHF. The CDR3 coding sequence is TGTGCCAGCAGCCCAGCGGGAAATTCACCCCTCCACTTT.

V is TRBV28 and J is TRBJ2-5, with D perhaps matching TRBD1 (6 bases). This CDR3 spans 14 amino acids. In germline, CDR1 is MDHEN, CDR2 SYDVKM. The V end lost 5 bases, the J end lost 0 bases, and 10 bases lay between the germline ends. CDR3 protein: CASSHRQDQETQYF. The CDR3 DNA sequence: TGTGCCAGCAGTCACCGACAGGACCAAGAGACCCAGTACTTC. The whole variable domain, remainder taken from reference TRBV28 and TRBJ2-5, is DVKVTQSSRYLVKRTGEKVFLECVQDMDHENMFWYRQDPGLGLRLIYFSYDVKMKEKGDIPEGYSVSREKKERFSLILESASTNQTSMYLCASSHRQDQETQYFGPGTRLLVL.

The V gene is TRBV28, the J gene TRBJ2-7; possible D gene TRBD2, 7 bases. CDR3 length equals 14 residues. Trimming took off 4 bases at V and 6 bases at J, with 16 bases between the two ends. Looked up from germline, CDR1 is MDHEN and CDR2 is SYDVKM. Written as DNA, the CDR3 is TGTGCCAGCAGTTGGGGGGGGCTGACGGTCGAGCAGTACTTC. Its protein product is CASSWGGLTVEQYF. Looking up the rest from reference TRBV28 and TRBJ2-7 gives the full variable domain: DVKVTQSSRYLVKRTGEKVFLECVQDMDHENMFWYRQDPGLGLRLIYFSYDVKMKEKGDIPEGYSVSREKKERFSLILESASTNQTSMYLCASSWGGLTVEQYFGPGTRLTVT.

The chain couples TRBV3-1 (or the pseudogene TRBV3-2) to TRBJ1-1, with D perhaps matching TRBD1 (5 bases). The CDR3 has 13 residues. V was trimmed by 4 bases and J by 5 bases, leaving 11 bases between them. Germline values: CDR1 LGHDT, CDR2 YNNKEL (reference sequence). The CDR3 sequence is CASSPYRGTEAFF. In DNA form, the CDR3 reads TGTGCCAGCAGCCCTTATCGGGGGACTGAAGCTTTCTTT.

This clone is a singleton in its sample. The rearrangement uses TRBV2 and TRBJ1-1; D is uncertain. Germline lookup yields CDR1 SNHLY and CDR2 FYNNEI. The germline V and J ends were trimmed by 1 base and 7 bases, with 7 bases remaining between them. The CDR3 has 12 amino acids. This CDR3 is CASSEGVIEAFF. DNA of the CDR3: TGTGCCAGCAGTGAAGGAGTCATTGAAGCTTTCTTT.

A single count supports this clone. The V call is TRBV29-1, the J call TRBJ1-1; D uncertain. Germline V CDR1 and CDR2: SQVTM, ANQGSEA. The CDR3 has 13 amino acids. V lost 7 bases, J lost 3 bases, and 15 bases lay in between. CDR3 residues: CSALGLEDTEAFF. The DNA of the CDR3 is TGCAGCGCTCTGGGATTGGAGGACACTGAAGCTTTCTTT. Together with reference TRBV29-1 and TRBJ1-1, the CDR3 gives the full variable domain: SAVISQKPSRDICQRGTSLTIQCQVDSQVTMMFWYRQQPGQSLTLIATANQGSEATYESGFVIDKFPISRPNLTFSTLTVSNMSPEDSSIYLCSALGLEDTEAFFGQGTRLTVV.

Of note for this clone: Other DNA sequences in this specimen translate into the identical CDR3. The J gene is TRBJ2-1, the V gene TRBV12-3 or TRBV12-4; D is unclear. V dropped 5 bases and J dropped 2 bases, with 4 bases sitting between them. This CDR3 region has 12 residues. Here the CDR3 DNA reads TGTGCCAGCAGTCCGGCCTACAATGAGCAGTTCTTC. Protein sequence: CASSPAYNEQFF.

This chain connects TRBV5-1 to TRBJ1-2; 9 positions match TRBD1. From germline, CDR1 is SGHRS and CDR2 YFSETQ. The CDR3 spans 14 residues. Unmatched junction bases numbered 6, after V lost 6 bases and J lost 3 bases. CDR3 coding DNA: TGCGCCAGCACAAGGACAGGGGCCGACTATGGCTACACCTTC. It encodes CASTRTGADYGYTF.

The chain links TRBV27 to TRBJ2-3; D unresolved. CDR3 length: 14 residues. V was clipped by 4 bases and J by 2 bases, with 10 bases between them. The germline V gene encodes CDR1 MNHEY and CDR2 SMNVEV (reference sequence). The CDR3 sequence: CASSWVQNTDTQYF. The CDR3 nucleotides are TGTGCCAGCAGTTGGGTACAGAACACAGATACGCAGTATTTT.